The 29 T cell receptor beta chains presented below share a single source sample, sequenced in a study of response to subunit inactivated influenza vaccine. TCRdb passed the RT-PCR reads through MiXCR, listing each CDR3 protein once. The sample yields 550,000 to 650,000 distinct CDR3 sequences, over 9.5% seen once. Sample: PBMCs from blood, taken on the day of vaccination. The receptors originated from a man aged 50-59 years who received an inactivated influenza vaccine.

At least ten counts were recorded for this clonotype. This rearrangement joins TRBV29-1 to TRBJ2-7; 8 bases agree with TRBD1. Germline CDR1 is SQVTM and CDR2 is ANQGSEA. The CDR3 is 14 amino acids. With V trimmed by 7 bases and J by 3 bases, 11 bases remained unmatched. CDR3 residues: CSAMRQGNIYEQYF. Here the CDR3 DNA reads TGCAGCGCCATGCGACAGGGGAATATCTACGAGCAGTACTTC.

The rearrangement uses TRBV10-3 and TRBJ2-1; tentative D call: TRBD2 (6 bases). CDR3 size: 14 residues. Germline-derived CDR1 and CDR2 are ENHRY and SYGVKD. V shed 3 bases and J shed 5 bases, with 11 bases lying between them. The CDR3 loop reads CAISDAGLNNEQFF. CDR3 nucleotides: TGTGCCATCAGTGATGCGGGGCTGAACAATGAGCAGTTCTTC.

This clonotype was seen more than once but under ten times. The CDR3 loop is CSAREGAIEKLFF. CDR3 sequence (DNA): TGCAGTGCTCGTGAGGGGGCGATAGAAAAACTGTTTTTT. V gene TRBV20-1 combines with J gene TRBJ1-4; 7 nucleotides line up with TRBD1. Looked up from germline, CDR1 is DFQATT and CDR2 is SNEGSKA (reference sequence). The CDR3 extends over 13 amino acids. The trim removed 5 bases at V and 8 bases at J, leaving 8 bases unmatched.

This clonotype was seen a handful of times. The chain combines TRBV4-1 with TRBJ2-1, with D possibly being TRBD1 (6 bases). Trimming took 4 bases from V and 3 from J, leaving 13 bases between them. The CDR3 covers 15 residues. Germline V gene lookup returns CDR1 MGHRA and CDR2 YSYEKL. CDR3 in amino acids: CASSRRQDFYNEQFF. In DNA, the CDR3 is TGCGCCAGCAGCCGCAGACAGGACTTCTACAATGAGCAGTTCTTC.

V usage is TRBV3-1 and J usage is TRBJ1-6, with TRBD1 matching over 8 bases. Germline-derived CDR1 and CDR2 are LGHDT and YNNKEL (reference sequence). This CDR3 is 15 amino acids long. V shed 1 base and J 10 bases; nucleotides not matched to a gene: 6. In DNA, the CDR3 is TGTGCCAGCAGCCAAGGCAGGGGGCAAGGATCACCCCTCCACTTT. Translation: CASSQGRGQGSPLHF.

This clonotype was observed a few times. This chain uses TRBV20-1 with TRBJ1-5; the D is unclear. Germline-derived CDR1 and CDR2 are DFQATT and SNEGSKA (reference sequence). The CDR3 runs to 13 residues. The V end lost 0 bases, the J end lost 3 bases, and 6 bases lay between the germline ends. CDR3: CSARETVNQPQHF. Here the CDR3 DNA reads TGCAGTGCTAGAGAGACGGTCAATCAGCCCCAGCATTTT.

This clonotype was counted between two and nine times. This rearrangement joins TRBV15 to TRBJ2-1, with 7 bases aligning to TRBD2. Germline V gives CDR1 LNHNV, CDR2 YYDKDF (reference sequence). This CDR3 has 14 residues. The ends lost 6 bases at V and 0 bases at J; junction bases unmatched: 2. This chain's CDR3 is CATRTGGSYNEQFF. CDR3 in DNA: TGTGCCACCAGAACGGGAGGCTCCTACAATGAGCAGTTCTTC.

This clonotype has just a few counts. The DNA of the CDR3 is TGTGCCAGCAGCCAAGAATGGGGCTCGGATCAGCCCCAGCATTTT. As protein: CASSQEWGSDQPQHF. The chain joins TRBV4-2 to TRBJ1-5; D is possibly TRBD1 (5 bases). The CDR3 is 15 amino acids. Deletions cut 0 bases from V and 5 bases from J, with 11 bases between. In germline, CDR1 is LGHNA, CDR2 YNFKEQ.

In this sample, this clonotype turned up a few times. The chain couples TRBV12-3 or TRBV12-4 to TRBJ2-2, with unresolved D. The V end lost 1 base, the J end lost 5 bases, and 14 bases lay between the germline ends. The CDR3 loop spans 16 amino acids. CDR3 nucleotides: TGTGCCAGCAGTTTAGATGGTCAGTTCGGGACCGGGGAGCTGTTTTTT. As protein: CASSLDGQFGTGELFF.

This clonotype was recorded at least ten times. The chain has TRBV20-1 and TRBJ2-7; 8 bases align to TRBD1. This CDR3 contains 13 residues. V gave up 4 bases and J gave up 6 bases; unmatched junction bases: 8. Germline V CDR1 and CDR2: DFQATT, SNEGSKA (reference sequence). This CDR3 reads CSAKTGQGAEQYF. DNA of the CDR3: TGCAGTGCTAAAACAGGACAGGGCGCCGAGCAGTACTTC.

This clonotype was observed a few times. V and J are TRBV7-2 and TRBJ2-2; 11 nucleotides align to TRBD1. V lost 3 bases and J lost 7; bases outside the gene matches: 7. Germline V gene lookup returns CDR1 SGHTA and CDR2 FQGNSA. This CDR3 has 16 amino acids. CDR3 in DNA: TGTGCCAGCAGCTTTGGACAGGGGGCGCGGAACGGGGAGCTGTTTTTT. It is translated as CASSFGQGARNGELFF.

This clonotype was recorded a few times. The V and J genes are TRBV7-2 and TRBJ2-5; 10 bases fit TRBD2. The V gene's germline CDR1 is SGHTA and CDR2 FQGNSA. The CDR3 covers 16 residues. V trimming: 2 bases; J trimming: 5 bases; junction bases outside the gene matches: 8. CDR3 region: CASSLQAGGLLETQYF. Here the CDR3 DNA reads TGTGCCAGCAGCTTACAAGCGGGGGGGTTGCTTGAGACCCAGTACTTC.

The sample holds a few counts of this clonotype. V gene TRBV10-3 combines with J gene TRBJ2-3; 9 bases align to TRBD2. The CDR3 runs 13 residues. Germline-derived CDR1 and CDR2 are ENHRY and SYGVKD. V lost 8 bases and J lost 3; bases outside the gene matches: 3. The chain's CDR3 is CAIGLAGTDTQYF. Here the CDR3 DNA reads TGTGCCATCGGGCTAGCGGGGACAGATACGCAGTATTTT.

In its sample, this clonotype was seen a few times. The chain has TRBV6-2 or TRBV6-3 and TRBJ1-1, with a weak D call TRBD1 (6 bases). Germline V CDR1 and CDR2: MNHEY, SVGEGT. This CDR3 has 14 amino acids. V was clipped by 4 bases and J by 5 bases, with 14 bases between them. CDR3 region: CASSSQTGSTEAFF. The CDR3 bases are TGTGCCAGCAGTTCACAAACAGGGTCTACTGAAGCTTTCTTT.

This clonotype showed up many times. The chain employs TRBV4-2 and TRBJ1-6; D gene uncertain. V was shortened by 0 bases and J by 9 bases, with 12 bases between the two germline ends. Germline V CDR1 and CDR2: LGHNA, YNFKEQ. This CDR3 is built from 15 residues. For the CDR3, the DNA is TGTGCCAGCAGCCAAGATACGGGTTACGGTTCACCCCTCCACTTT. Translation gives CASSQDTGYGSPLHF.

This clonotype was recorded many times. The V call is TRBV5-1, the J call TRBJ2-1, with TRBD2 matching 12 bases. The CDR3 contains 19 residues. Germline values: CDR1 SGHRS, CDR2 YFSETQ. The trim removed 4 bases at V and 0 bases at J, leaving 11 bases unmatched. CDR3: CASSQGLAGSPLSYNEQFF. CDR3 sequence (DNA): TGCGCCAGCAGCCAGGGACTAGCGGGCTCACCCCTCTCCTACAATGAGCAGTTCTTC.

This clonotype was seen a handful of times. The chain recombines TRBV5-1 with TRBJ2-3; the match to TRBD2 covers 15 bases. CDR3 size: 18 residues. Per germline, CDR1 SGHRS and CDR2 YFSETQ. V trimming: 4 bases; J trimming: 1 base; junction bases outside the gene matches: 7. CDR3 region: CASSTGLAGGGGTDTQYF. Written as DNA, the CDR3 is TGCGCCAGCAGCACGGGACTAGCGGGAGGTGGTGGCACAGATACGCAGTATTTT.

A few counts support this clonotype. The chain combines TRBV28 with TRBJ2-2, with 7 bases aligning to TRBD1. Per the germline V gene, CDR1 is MDHEN and CDR2 is SYDVKM. CDR3 length equals 13 residues. Trimming at V came to 6 bases and at J to 8 bases, leaving 6 bases not matched to a gene. CDR3 amino acids: CASSRPGQGELFF. The DNA of the CDR3 is TGTGCCAGCAGCAGACCGGGACAGGGGGAGCTGTTTTTT.

This clonotype appeared a few times. The chain links TRBV6-2 or TRBV6-3 to TRBJ2-3; the D gene is possibly TRBD2 (5 bases). CDR1 and CDR2 from the germline V gene are MNHEY and SVGEGT. V lost 7 bases and J lost 2, with 19 bases in between. This CDR3 spans 16 amino acids. CDR3 bases: TGTGCCAGCAAAGGACTTGGGGATACTTACACAGATACGCAGTATTTT. Translated: CASKGLGDTYTDTQYF.

This clonotype was observed a few times. The rearrangement uses TRBV23-1 and TRBJ2-7; a possible D gene is TRBD1 (5 bases). TRBV23-1 is flagged as an ORF with uncertain function. The V end was cut by 2 bases, the J end by 6 bases, with 14 bases between. CDR3 length: 14 residues. CDR3 bases: TGCGCCAGCAGTCAAACCAACAGGATCTCCGAGCAGTACTTC. Translation gives CASSQTNRISEQYF.

The chain joins TRBV3-1 to TRBJ2-1; no clear D. Deletions cut 1 base from V and 7 bases from J, with 8 bases between. Per the germline V gene, CDR1 is LGHDT and CDR2 is YNNKEL (reference sequence). The CDR3 extends over 13 amino acids. In DNA, the CDR3 is TGTGCCAGCAGCCAAGTCAGGTTTAATGAGCAGTTCTTC. Its translation: CASSQVRFNEQFF.

There are a few counts of this clonotype. The chain combines TRBV7-3 with TRBJ2-1; 9 bases are a match to TRBD2. Germline V CDR1 and CDR2: SGHTA, FQGTGA. CDR3 length: 15 amino acids. V was clipped by 2 bases and J by 8 bases; unmatched bases: 7. The CDR3 sequence: CASSLGLAGWDEQFF. The CDR3 DNA reads TGTGCCAGCAGCTTAGGGCTAGCGGGGTGGGATGAGCAGTTCTTC.

V and J are TRBV3-1 and TRBJ2-2, with D perhaps TRBD2 (5 bases). There are 13 residues in the CDR3. In germline, CDR1 is LGHDT, CDR2 YNNKEL (reference sequence). V was shortened by 5 bases and J by 6 bases, with 10 bases between the two germline ends. CDR3 loop: CASSKSRAGELFF. DNA for the CDR3: TGTGCCAGCAGCAAATCGCGGGCCGGGGAGCTGTTTTTT.

This clonotype was recorded a few times. This chain connects TRBV29-1 to TRBJ2-6, with 7 positions matching TRBD1. The germline gives CDR1 SQVTM, CDR2 ANQGSEA. V lost 4 bases to trimming and J lost 0 bases; unmatched junction nucleotides: 9. This CDR3 comprises 17 residues. Here the CDR3 reads CSVGVRDRGSGANVLTF. The CDR3 DNA reads TGCAGCGTTGGGGTAAGGGACAGAGGCTCTGGGGCCAACGTCCTGACTTTC.

This clonotype was seen repeatedly, ten times or more. This chain connects TRBV9 to TRBJ2-3; perhaps TRBD1 as D (5 bases). CDR3 length: 15 amino acids. V was pared by 1 base and J by 2 bases, with 11 bases between. Germline assignment: CDR1 SGDLS and CDR2 YYNGEE. CDR3 sequence: CASSVTGAYTDTQYF. Here the CDR3 DNA reads TGTGCCAGCAGCGTAACTGGGGCTTACACAGATACGCAGTATTTT.

A few counts support this clonotype. The chain combines TRBV12-3 or TRBV12-4 with TRBJ1-5; 8 bases match TRBD1. CDR3 size: 16 residues. Unmatched junction bases numbered 5, after V lost 2 bases and J lost 2 bases. CDR3 amino acids: CASSLNWGQGNQPQHF. CDR3 in DNA: TGTGCCAGCAGTTTAAATTGGGGACAGGGCAATCAGCCCCAGCATTTT.

The V and J genes are TRBV7-2 and TRBJ1-3; maybe TRBD1 (5 bases). Per germline, CDR1 SGHTA and CDR2 FQGNSA. The germline V and J ends were trimmed by 5 bases and 0 bases, with 8 bases remaining between them. This CDR3 spans 14 amino acids. DNA of the CDR3: TGTGCCAGCAGCCCTCAGGGCTCTGGAAACACCATATATTTT. This translates into CASSPQGSGNTIYF.

This sequence joins TRBV7-8 and TRBJ2-2; TRBD2 matches at 11 bases. Losses at the gene ends were 7 bases for V and 3 bases for J; bases not matched to a gene: 13. The CDR3 has 18 amino acids. Germline V gene lookup returns CDR1 SGHVS and CDR2 FQNEAQ. The CDR3 DNA is TGTGCCAGCACCAACCCCGTTAGCGGGAGGGTGGACACCGGGGAGCTGTTTTTT. Amino acids: CASTNPVSGRVDTGELFF.

The chain links TRBV15 to TRBJ2-3; D is perhaps TRBD2 (6 bases). This CDR3 comprises 16 residues. Trimming shortened V by 1 base and J by 1 base, and 12 bases separated the two germline ends. CDR1 and CDR2 (germline): LNHNV, YYDKDF (reference sequence). In nucleotides, the CDR3 is TGTGCCACCAGCAGAGGTCCAGGAGGGGGCACAGATACGCAGTATTTT. This translates into CATSRGPGGGTDTQYF. Together with reference TRBV15 and TRBJ2-3, the CDR3 gives the full variable domain: DAMVIQNPRYQVTQFGKPVTLSCSQTLNHNVMYWYQQKSSQAPKLLFHYYDKDFNNEADTPDNFQSRRPNTSFCFLDIRSPGLGDTAMYLCATSRGPGGGTDTQYFGPGTRLTVL.